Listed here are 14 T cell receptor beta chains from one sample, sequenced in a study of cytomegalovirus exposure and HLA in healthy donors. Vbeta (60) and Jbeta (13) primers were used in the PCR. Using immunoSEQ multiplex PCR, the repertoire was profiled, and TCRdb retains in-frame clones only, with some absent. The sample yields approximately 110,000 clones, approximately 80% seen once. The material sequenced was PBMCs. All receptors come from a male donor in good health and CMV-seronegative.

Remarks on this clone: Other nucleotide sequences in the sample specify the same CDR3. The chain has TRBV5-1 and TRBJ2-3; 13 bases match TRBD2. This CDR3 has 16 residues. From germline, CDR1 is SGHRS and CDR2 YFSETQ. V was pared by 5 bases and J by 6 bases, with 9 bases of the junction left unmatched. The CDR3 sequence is CASSLRLAGGSDTQYF. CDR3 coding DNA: TGCGCCAGCAGTTTGCGACTAGCGGGAGGATCGGATACGCAGTATTTT.

CDR3 sequence: CSAPGGNEQFF. The CDR3 bases are TGCAGTGCCCCGGGGGGCAATGAGCAGTTCTTC. The V gene is TRBV20-1, the J gene TRBJ2-1; 7 bases are shared with TRBD2. The V gene end was trimmed by 6 bases and the J gene end by 6 bases; junction bases not matched to a gene: 2. CDR3 size: 11 residues. Germline assignment: CDR1 DFQATT and CDR2 SNEGSKA (reference sequence).

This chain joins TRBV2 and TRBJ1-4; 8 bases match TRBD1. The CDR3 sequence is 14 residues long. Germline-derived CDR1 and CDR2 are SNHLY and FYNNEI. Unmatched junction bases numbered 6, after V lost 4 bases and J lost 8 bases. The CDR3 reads CASSGTGTEEKLFF. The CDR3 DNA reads TGTGCCAGCAGTGGGACAGGGACTGAGGAAAAACTGTTTTTT.

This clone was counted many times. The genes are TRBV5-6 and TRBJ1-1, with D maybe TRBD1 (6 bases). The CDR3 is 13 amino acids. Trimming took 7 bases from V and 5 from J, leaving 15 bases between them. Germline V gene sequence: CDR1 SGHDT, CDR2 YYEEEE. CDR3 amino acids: CASGFTGKTEAFF. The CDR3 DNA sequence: TGTGCCAGCGGTTTCACAGGGAAGACTGAAGCTTTCTTT. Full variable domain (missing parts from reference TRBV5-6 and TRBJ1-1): DAGVTQSPTHLIKTRGQQVTLRCSPKSGHDTVSWYQQALGQGPQFIFQYYEEEERQRGNFPDRFSGHQFPNYSSELNVNALLLGDSALYLCASGFTGKTEAFFGQGTRLTVV.

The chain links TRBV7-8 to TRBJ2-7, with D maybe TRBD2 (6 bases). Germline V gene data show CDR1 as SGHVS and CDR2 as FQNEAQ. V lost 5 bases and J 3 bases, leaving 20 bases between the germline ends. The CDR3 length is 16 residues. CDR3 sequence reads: CASSASRGDLVYEQYF. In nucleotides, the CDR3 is TGTGCCAGCAGCGCTAGCCGAGGGGACTTGGTCTACGAGCAGTACTTC.

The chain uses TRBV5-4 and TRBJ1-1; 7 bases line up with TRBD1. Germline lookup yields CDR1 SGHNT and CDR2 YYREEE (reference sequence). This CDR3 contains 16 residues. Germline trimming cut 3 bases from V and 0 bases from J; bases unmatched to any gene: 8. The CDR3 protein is CASSSSKGAMNTEAFF. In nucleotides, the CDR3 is TGTGCCAGCAGCTCGAGTAAGGGGGCGATGAACACTGAAGCTTTCTTT.

The CDR3 nucleotides are TGTGCCAGCAGTTTAACAGGGCACTCTGGAAACACCATATATTTT. This sequence encodes CASSLTGHSGNTIYF. The chain couples TRBV27 to TRBJ1-3, with D tentatively TRBD1 (6 bases). The V and J ends lost 2 bases and 0 bases respectively, with 8 bases between them. CDR3 size: 15 residues. Germline V gene lookup returns CDR1 MNHEY and CDR2 SMNVEV (reference sequence).

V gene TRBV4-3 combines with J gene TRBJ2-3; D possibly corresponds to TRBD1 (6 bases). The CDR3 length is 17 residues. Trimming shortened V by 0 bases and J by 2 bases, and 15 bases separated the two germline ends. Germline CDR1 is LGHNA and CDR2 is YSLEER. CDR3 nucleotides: TGCGCCAGCAGCCAAGATCGGGGACACCTAAACACAGATACGCAGTATTTT. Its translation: CASSQDRGHLNTDTQYF.

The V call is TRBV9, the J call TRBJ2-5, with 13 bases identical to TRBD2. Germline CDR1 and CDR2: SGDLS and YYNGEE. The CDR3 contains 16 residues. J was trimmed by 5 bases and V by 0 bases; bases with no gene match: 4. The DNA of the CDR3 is TGTGCCAGCAGCGTAGGGGGGACTAGCGGGATTGAGACCCAGTACTTC. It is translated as CASSVGGTSGIETQYF.

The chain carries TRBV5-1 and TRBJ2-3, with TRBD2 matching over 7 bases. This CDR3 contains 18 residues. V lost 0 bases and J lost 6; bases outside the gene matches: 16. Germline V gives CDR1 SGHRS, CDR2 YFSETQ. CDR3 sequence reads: CASSLGVRAGPVRDTQYF. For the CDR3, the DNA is TGCGCCAGCAGCTTGGGCGTCCGAGCGGGGCCCGTGCGGGATACGCAGTATTTT. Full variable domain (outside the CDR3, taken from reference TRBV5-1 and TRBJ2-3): KAGVTQTPRYLIKTRGQQVTLSCSPISGHRSVSWYQQTPGQGLQFLFEYFSETQRNKGNFPGRFSGRQFSNSRSEMNVSTLELGDSALYLCASSLGVRAGPVRDTQYFGPGTRLTVL.

CDR3 coding DNA: TGCGCCAGCAGCTGGGGCTATGGGAGCAATCAGCCCCAGCATTTT. Translated, it gives CASSWGYGSNQPQHF. The chain carries TRBV5-1 and TRBJ1-5; maybe TRBD1 (5 bases). This CDR3 region has 15 residues. Germline loops: CDR1 SGHRS, CDR2 YFSETQ. V was trimmed by 3 bases and J by 1 base, leaving 11 bases between them.

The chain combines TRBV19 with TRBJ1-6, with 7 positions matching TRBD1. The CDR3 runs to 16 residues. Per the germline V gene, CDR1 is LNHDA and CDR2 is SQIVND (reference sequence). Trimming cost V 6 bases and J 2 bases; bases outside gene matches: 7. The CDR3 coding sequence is TGTGCCAGTAGACTCGACAGGGAGGCCTATAATTCACCCCTCCACTTT. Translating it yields CASRLDREAYNSPLHF.

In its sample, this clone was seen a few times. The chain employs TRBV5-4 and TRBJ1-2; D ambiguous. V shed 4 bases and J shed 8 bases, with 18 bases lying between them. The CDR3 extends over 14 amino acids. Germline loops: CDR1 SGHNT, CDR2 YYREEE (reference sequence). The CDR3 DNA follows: TGTGCCAGCAGCGTCGAATTCGGTCGGAGCGGCTACACCTTC. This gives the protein CASSVEFGRSGYTF.

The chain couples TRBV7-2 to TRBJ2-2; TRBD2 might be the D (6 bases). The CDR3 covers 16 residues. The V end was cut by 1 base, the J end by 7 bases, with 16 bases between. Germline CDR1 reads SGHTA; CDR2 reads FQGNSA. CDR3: CASSLGQAQGGGELFF. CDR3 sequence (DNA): TGTGCCAGCAGCTTAGGCCAAGCCCAGGGAGGCGGGGAGCTGTTTTTT.